This T cell receptor beta chain was captured by sequencing in a study of T cells after yellow fever vaccination. Study context: Researchers used SMART-Seq v4 Ultra Low Input to prepare fractions that had low cell numbers. Notes on the study in general: On re-exposure, the response was weaker but peaked faster, at day 5 versus 15. Among primary-vaccination clones, most reappeared after the booster, at 95% to 96% for CD4 and roughly 90% for CD8.

5'RACE template switching added a universal primer site and UMIs to TCR cDNA. TCRdb processed the 5' RACE reads anew with MiXCR; each CDR3 protein has one entry. Counted here are 450,000 to 650,000 distinct CDR3 sequences, about 14% occurring once; the ten biggest clones make up around 15%. This clonotype was observed a few times. Its antigen remains unidentified. The germline V gene has CDR1 SQVTM and CDR2 ANQGSEA. V was trimmed by 7 bases and J by 4 bases, leaving 13 bases between them. The CDR3 runs 12 residues. The sample was PBMCs, taken on the day of the yellow fever booster vaccination. This sequence originates from a man aged 30 to 45 who received the YFV17D yellow fever vaccine. The chain combines TRBV29-1 with TRBJ1-2; no reliable D call. The CDR3 spells CSAADLSYGYTF. CDR3 in DNA: TGCAGCGCCGCGGATCTGAGCTATGGCTACACCTTC.